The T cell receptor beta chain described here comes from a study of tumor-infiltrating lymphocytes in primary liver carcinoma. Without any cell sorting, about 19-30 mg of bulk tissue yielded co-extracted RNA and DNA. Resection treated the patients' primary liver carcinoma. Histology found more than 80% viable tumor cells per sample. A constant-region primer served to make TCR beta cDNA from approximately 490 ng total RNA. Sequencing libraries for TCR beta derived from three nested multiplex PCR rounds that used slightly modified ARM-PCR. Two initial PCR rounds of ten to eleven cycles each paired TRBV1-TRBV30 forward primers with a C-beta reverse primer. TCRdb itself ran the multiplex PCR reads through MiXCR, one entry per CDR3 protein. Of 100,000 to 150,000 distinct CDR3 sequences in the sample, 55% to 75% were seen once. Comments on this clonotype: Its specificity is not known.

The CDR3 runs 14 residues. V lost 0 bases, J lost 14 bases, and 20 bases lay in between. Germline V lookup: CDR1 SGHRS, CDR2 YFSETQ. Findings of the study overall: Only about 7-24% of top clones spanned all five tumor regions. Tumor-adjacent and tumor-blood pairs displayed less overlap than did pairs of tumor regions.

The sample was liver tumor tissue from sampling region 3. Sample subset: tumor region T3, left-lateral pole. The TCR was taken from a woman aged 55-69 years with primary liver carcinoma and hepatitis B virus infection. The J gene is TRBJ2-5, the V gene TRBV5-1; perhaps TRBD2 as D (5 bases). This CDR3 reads CASSLEGNGEIQYF. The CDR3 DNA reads TGCGCCAGCAGCTTGGAAGGGAACGGGGAGATCCAATACTTC.